These 25 T cell receptor beta chains share one sample of origin, sequenced in a study of CD8 T cells in Susac syndrome. The RNA input was roughly 0.45 to 1 ug, and it was reverse transcribed with random hexamers. TCRdb fed the immunoSEQ multiplex PCR reads into MiXCR, producing one record per CDR3 protein. This sample carries around 130,000 distinct CDR3 sequences, approximately 95% of them seen once, and the ten largest clones take about 0.11%. Sequencing input: CD4+ T cells from PBMCs. All receptors come from a human donor with multiple sclerosis.

The chain uses TRBV7-9 and TRBJ1-4; unclear D gene. CDR1 SEHNR and CDR2 FQNEAQ come from the germline V gene (reference sequence). The germline V and J ends were trimmed by 5 bases and 7 bases, with 8 bases remaining between them. CDR3 length: 12 residues. The CDR3 sequence is CASSQSGEKLFF. The CDR3 region has the DNA TGTGCCAGCAGCCAGAGTGGTGAAAAACTGTTTTTT.

The chain combines TRBV27 with TRBJ2-1; TRBD2 aligns across 12 bases. The V gene end was trimmed by 2 bases and the J gene end by 9 bases; junction bases not matched to a gene: 23. Germline CDR1 is MNHEY and CDR2 is SMNVEV (reference sequence). CDR3 length: 21 amino acids. The CDR3 coding sequence is TGTGCCAGCAGTTTAAGTCCGATTGGACTAGCGGGATTGACGTCCCTTAGTGAGCAGTTCTTC. It specifies CASSLSPIGLAGLTSLSEQFF.

The genes are TRBV20-1 and TRBJ2-1; 9 bases line up with TRBD2. Germline-derived CDR1 and CDR2 are DFQATT and SNEGSKA (reference sequence). V trimming: 2 bases; J trimming: 7 bases; junction bases outside the gene matches: 9. This CDR3 contains 15 residues. The CDR3 nucleotides are TGCAGTGCTAGATTGGGCGGGAGGGCCCCGAATGAGCAGTTCTTC. Translating it yields CSARLGGRAPNEQFF.

The V and J genes are TRBV28 and TRBJ1-6; tentatively, D is TRBD1 (6 bases). V gave up 6 bases and J gave up 11 bases, with 8 bases separating them. CDR1 is MDHEN and CDR2 is SYDVKM in the germline V gene. The CDR3 spans 11 residues. The DNA for the CDR3 is TGTGCCAGCAGAACAGGGACACCCCTCCACTTT. It encodes CASRTGTPLHF.

CDR3 sequence: CASSLVEYHEQYF. CDR3 coding DNA: TGTGCCAGCAGTTTAGTCGAGTACCACGAGCAGTACTTC. The chain joins TRBV12-3 or TRBV12-4 to TRBJ2-7; D unclear. The germline V and J ends were trimmed by 1 base and 5 bases, with 9 bases remaining between them. The CDR3 sequence is 13 residues long.

The chain recombines TRBV5-1 with TRBJ1-4, with TRBD1 identical over 7 bases. The V gene end was trimmed by 4 bases and the J gene end by 0 bases; junction bases not matched to a gene: 3. Germline lookup yields CDR1 SGHRS and CDR2 YFSETQ. The CDR3 is made up of 15 amino acids. Here the CDR3 reads CASSAGQATNEKLFF. CDR3 DNA: TGCGCCAGCAGCGCCGGACAGGCAACTAATGAAAAACTGTTTTTT.

Here the CDR3 reads CSGRDSRRNEQFF. The CDR3 DNA sequence: TGCAGTGGCCGGGACAGCCGGAGGAATGAGCAGTTCTTC. The chain links TRBV20-1 to TRBJ2-1; 7 positions match TRBD1. Germline CDR1 reads DFQATT; CDR2 reads SNEGSKA (reference sequence). The CDR3 is 13 amino acids. The trim removed 7 bases at V and 7 bases at J, leaving 10 bases unmatched.

This clonotype appeared a single time. V gene TRBV20-1 combines with J gene TRBJ2-7; a possible D gene is TRBD2 (6 bases). The CDR3 is 14 residues long. CDR1 DFQATT and CDR2 SNEGSKA come from the germline V gene (reference sequence). V was cut by 4 bases and J by 2 bases, with 15 bases left in between. CDR3 sequence (DNA): TGCAGTGCTAAGTGGAGGGACCCCCCCTACGAGCAGTACTTC. It specifies CSAKWRDPPYEQYF.

This clonotype appeared once. The chain combines TRBV28 with TRBJ2-5; D may be TRBD2 (7 bases). V was shortened by 7 bases and J by 3 bases, with 12 bases between the two germline ends. The CDR3 is 13 amino acids. Germline V gives CDR1 MDHEN, CDR2 SYDVKM. The CDR3 loop is CASTEGGEETQYF. DNA of the CDR3: TGTGCCAGCACCGAAGGGGGGGAAGAGACCCAGTACTTC.

The rearrangement joins TRBV3-1 to TRBJ2-4; TRBD1 is a possible D gene (5 bases). There are 17 residues in the CDR3. In germline, CDR1 is LGHDT, CDR2 YNNKEL (reference sequence). V dropped 4 bases and J dropped 6 bases, with 22 bases sitting between them. The DNA of the CDR3 is TGTGCCAGCAGCCCAACCAAGGGGCCGCTTCGTGCAAACATTCAGTACTTC. Protein: CASSPTKGPLRANIQYF.

This rearrangement joins TRBV7-9 to TRBJ2-7; D may be TRBD1 (7 bases). Trimming cost V 1 base and J 4 bases, with 11 bases left between them. Looked up from germline, CDR1 is SEHNR and CDR2 is FQNEAQ (reference sequence). This CDR3 is 14 amino acids long. CDR3 protein: CASSLGQGGYEQYF. The DNA of the CDR3 is TGTGCCAGCAGCTTAGGTCAGGGGGGTTACGAGCAGTACTTC.

The chain is built from TRBV20-1 and TRBJ2-5, with a weak D call TRBD1 (6 bases). The ends were cut back, 6 bases at V and 2 bases at J, with 19 bases in the middle. From germline, CDR1 is DFQATT and CDR2 SNEGSKA (reference sequence). The CDR3 is 15 amino acids. For the CDR3, the DNA is TGCAGTGCGAGTCAGGACAGCCATACTCAAGAGACCCAGTACTTC. Encoded protein: CSASQDSHTQETQYF.

The chain joins TRBV30 to TRBJ2-1; no firm D call. The CDR3 spans 13 residues. The V gene lost 3 bases and the J gene lost 7 bases, with 13 bases spanning the gap. Germline loops: CDR1 GTSNPN, CDR2 SVGIG (reference sequence). CDR3 DNA sequence: TGTGCCTGGAGCGTCAGGATGGGAAATGAGCAGTTCTTC. Translating gives CAWSVRMGNEQFF.

The rearrangement links TRBV18 to TRBJ2-3; TRBD2 might be the D (5 bases). The V end was cut by 6 bases, the J end by 6 bases, with 10 bases between. The CDR3 has 12 amino acids. CDR1 is KGHSH, CDR2 LQKENI, per germline. This CDR3 reads CASSLQRDTQYF. The CDR3 DNA reads TGTGCCAGCTCCCTTCAGCGGGATACGCAGTATTTT.

This chain uses TRBV30 with TRBJ2-2; D might be TRBD2 (5 bases). Germline V lookup: CDR1 GTSNPN, CDR2 SVGIG (reference sequence). This CDR3 contains 11 residues. V lost 5 bases, J lost 5 bases, and 6 bases lay in between. The CDR3 region has the DNA TGTGCCTGGTCGGGGACCGGGGAGCTGTTTTTT. Protein product: CAWSGTGELFF.

The gene calls are TRBV30 and TRBJ1-5, with TRBD1 matching over 7 bases. CDR3 length: 13 residues. The V gene's germline CDR1 is GTSNPN and CDR2 SVGIG (reference sequence). Trimming took 1 base from V and 4 from J; bases not matched to a gene: 1. The DNA for the CDR3 is TGTGCCTGGAGTGGACAGGGAAATCAGCCCCAGCATTTT. The encoded protein is CAWSGQGNQPQHF.

This rearrangement joins TRBV20-1 to TRBJ2-7; 10 nucleotides agree with TRBD1. V lost 5 bases to trimming and J lost 2 bases; unmatched junction nucleotides: 6. Germline assignment: CDR1 DFQATT and CDR2 SNEGSKA (reference sequence). This CDR3 region has 14 residues. CDR3 sequence reads: CSAGGQGLTYEQYF. For the CDR3, the DNA is TGCAGTGCTGGGGGACAGGGGCTTACCTACGAGCAGTACTTC.

The V call is TRBV5-6, the J call TRBJ1-4; D gene ambiguous. Germline lookup yields CDR1 SGHDT and CDR2 YYEEEE. The V end was cut by 4 bases, the J end by 5 bases, with 12 bases between. CDR3 length: 14 amino acids. The CDR3 coding sequence is TGTGCCAGCAGCCCCTCAGGCGGGAATGAAAAACTGTTTTTT. It specifies CASSPSGGNEKLFF. Variable domain in full (rest from reference TRBV5-6 and TRBJ1-4): DAGVTQSPTHLIKTRGQQVTLRCSPKSGHDTVSWYQQALGQGPQFIFQYYEEEERQRGNFPDRFSGHQFPNYSSELNVNALLLGDSALYLCASSPSGGNEKLFFGSGTQLSVL.

The chain joins TRBV6-5 to TRBJ1-2, with 8 bases aligning to TRBD1. Germline loops: CDR1 MNHEY, CDR2 SVGAGI. The CDR3 spans 15 residues. Trimming cost V 2 bases and J 7 bases; bases outside gene matches: 9. The CDR3, as DNA: TGTGCCAGCAGTTACGGGTCACGGGACAGGACTGGCTACACCTTC. Its translation: CASSYGSRDRTGYTF.

V and J are TRBV12-3 or TRBV12-4 and TRBJ1-1; 8 bases match TRBD1. Germline trimming cut 3 bases from V and 7 bases from J; bases unmatched to any gene: 10. The CDR3 is 15 amino acids. CDR3 residues: CASSLSQGARDEAFF. The CDR3 bases are TGTGCCAGCAGTTTGTCCCAGGGGGCGCGGGATGAAGCTTTCTTT.

V is TRBV12-3 or TRBV12-4 and J is TRBJ2-1, with 7 bases fitting TRBD1. The ends lost 4 bases at V and 0 bases at J; junction bases unmatched: 3. The CDR3 has 15 residues. The CDR3 here is CASSSRQGSYNEQFF. CDR3 DNA sequence: TGTGCCAGCAGTTCCCGACAGGGCTCCTACAATGAGCAGTTCTTC.

The chain joins TRBV23-1 to TRBJ1-2; TRBD1 aligns across 9 bases. TRBV23-1 is labeled an ORF, and its function is uncertain. The V gene end was trimmed by 4 bases and the J gene end by 5 bases; junction bases not matched to a gene: 11. The CDR3 covers 16 residues. Written as DNA, the CDR3 is TGCGCCAGCAGTCGTGGGGCGGACAGGGGATCATATGGCTACACCTTC. This sequence encodes CASSRGADRGSYGYTF.

The V and J genes are TRBV12-5 and TRBJ2-1; D is possibly TRBD2 (5 bases). Trimming took 5 bases from V and 10 from J, leaving 9 bases between them. In germline, CDR1 is LGHNT, CDR2 FRNRAP. The CDR3 contains 11 residues. CDR3: CASGLRGEQFF. The CDR3 region has the DNA TGTGCTAGTGGTCTTCGCGGGGAGCAGTTCTTC.

The gene calls are TRBV29-1 and TRBJ1-1; possibly TRBD1 for D (6 bases). The V end was cut by 7 bases, the J end by 6 bases, with 15 bases between. This CDR3 region has 12 residues. The germline gives CDR1 SQVTM, CDR2 ANQGSEA. The CDR3: CSGTGTSPEAFF. In DNA, the CDR3 is TGCAGCGGGACCGGGACAAGCCCTGAAGCTTTCTTT.

J is TRBJ1-2 and V is TRBV30; D unresolved. Between the trimmed V and J ends, which lost 2 bases and 5 bases, there was a span of 12 bases. The germline gives CDR1 GTSNPN, CDR2 SVGIG (reference sequence). The CDR3 totals 13 residues. The CDR3 here is CAWSPFRAYGYTF. The CDR3 DNA reads TGTGCCTGGAGTCCGTTTCGGGCTTATGGCTACACCTTC. The variable domain in full, with the rest retrieved from reference TRBV30 and TRBJ1-2, is SQTIHQWPATLVQPVGSPLSLECTVEGTSNPNLYWYRQAAGRGLQLLFYSVGIGQISSEVPQNLSASRPQDRQFILSSKKLLLSDSGFYLCAWSPFRAYGYTFGSGTRLTVV.